This TCR beta chain was captured in a study of beta chain features in type 1 diabetes. Overall study results and limits: Cells that show high TCR expression could be over-represented by cDNA sequencing. Moderate but significant shortening of TCRB CDR3s was recorded in all four CD4+ subsets from Type 1 diabetes patients.

This clone appeared many times. What it binds is not known. After removal of 3 bases from V and 1 base from J, the junction contained 6 bases not matched to a gene. Looked up from germline, CDR1 is LGHNA and CDR2 is YNFKEQ. The CDR3 length is 16 residues. Expressed TCRB transcripts got sequenced, as all isolated RNA was reverse transcribed. Sequenced by immunoSEQ multiplex PCR; TCRdb stores in-frame clones only, minus some. Of about 120,000 clones listed, about 18% were seen once; the top ten hold around 2.6%. Sequences were obtained from central memory CD4+ T cells from blood. V is TRBV4-2 and J is TRBJ2-1; 7 nucleotides line up with TRBD2. This TCR came from a man between 18 and 29 years old with type 1 diabetes. CDR3 nucleotides: TGTGCCAGCAGCCAGCCTAGCGGAGGGTCCTACAATGAGCAGTTCTTC. It translates to CASSQPSGGSYNEQFF.